Listed below are T cell receptor beta chains from one sample, sequenced in a study of blood T cell repertoires in COVID-19. The protocol was immunoSEQ multiplex PCR, while the TCRdb copy is restricted to in-frame clones and leaves out a portion. The top ten clones hold 2.5% to 4% of a sample with 240,000 or so clones, roughly 77% of them seen once. Sequencing was performed on peripheral blood. The receptors were gathered from an elderly woman with acute or convalescent COVID-19. CDR3s include the opening cysteine and the closing phenylalanine or tryptophan. The order of the fields is D gene, J gene, clone size, V gene, CDR3 protein, CDR3 DNA. The D gene is left open where the match is weak. Where a row states a size, it is once, few, many or the class of an expanded clone; other rows omit it.

TRBD1,TRBJ1-1,-,TRBV19,CASSRGNYMNTEAFF,TGTGCCAGTTCCAGGGGGAACTATATGAACACTGAAGCTTTCTTT
TRBD1,TRBJ2-1,-,TRBV27,CASSPRDRSTFSYNEQFF,TGTGCCAGCAGTCCCCGGGACAGGTCTACTTTTTCCTACAATGAGCAGTTCTTC
TRBD1,TRBJ1-2,-,TRBV7-9,CASSFSINRGVSTF,TGTGCCAGCAGCTTTAGTATTAACAGGGGGGTATCAACCTTC
-,TRBJ1-2,-,TRBV30,CAWSTQGLGGYTF,TGTGCCTGGAGTACTCAGGGGCTCGGGGGCTACACCTTC
-,TRBJ1-2,-,TRBV18,CASSPGAGDYGYTF,TGTGCCAGCTCACCAGGGGCCGGCGACTATGGCTACACCTTC
TRBD1,TRBJ1-5,once,TRBV6-4,CASSAKLNQGGQPQHF,TGTGCCAGCAGTGCAAAATTAAACCAGGGGGGTCAGCCCCAGCATTTT
TRBD1,TRBJ1-3,-,TRBV2,CASTRTGVRNTIYF,TGTGCCAGCACCAGGACAGGGGTTCGGAACACCATATATTTT
TRBD1,TRBJ2-5,-,TRBV9,CASNRGQETQYF,TGTGCCAGCAACAGGGGCCAAGAGACCCAGTACTTC
-,TRBJ2-3,-,TRBV11-2,CASSLTRLDTQYF,TGTGCCAGCAGCTTGACACGGCTGGATACGCAGTATTTT
TRBD2,TRBJ2-7,few,TRBV4-1,CASSQGLRGGTSGRGEQYF,TGCGCCAGCAGCCAAGGCCTGAGGGGAGGGACTAGCGGGAGGGGCGAGCAGTACTTC
-,TRBJ2-7,-,TRBV5-4,CASLWGGLVCYEQYF,TGTGCCAGCCTCTGGGGGGGCCTAGTTTGCTACGAGCAGTACTTC
-,TRBJ1-1,-,TRBV29-1,CSVEAGGRTEAFF,TGCAGCGTTGAGGCGGGGGGCAGGACTGAAGCTTTCTTT
-,TRBJ2-3,-,TRBV5-1,CASSRDSDTQYF,TGCGCCAGCAGCCGCGATAGTGATACGCAGTATTTT
TRBD2,TRBJ2-2,-,TRBV5-1,CASSLGTSGSAGELFF,TGCGCCAGCAGCCTTGGGACTAGCGGTTCCGCCGGGGAGCTGTTTTTT
TRBD1,TRBJ1-2,-,TRBV7-9,CASSLSSGQGVYGYTF,TGTGCCAGCAGCTTAAGTAGTGGTCAGGGGGTCTATGGCTACACCTTC
-,TRBJ2-3,-,TRBV6-6,CASSLGQLTDTQYF,TGTGCCAGCAGCCTCGGACAACTCACAGATACGCAGTATTTT
TRBD2,TRBJ2-3,-,TRBV12-5,CASALTWTSGTDTQYF,TGTGCTAGTGCTTTAACCTGGACTAGCGGCACAGATACGCAGTATTTT
-,TRBJ2-1,once,TRBV7-2,CASSLRRVSSYNEQFF,TGTGCCAGCAGCTTACGTCGGGTGAGCTCCTACAATGAGCAGTTCTTC
-,TRBJ2-5,-,TRBV6-5,CASSPGSVGAQYF,TGTGCCAGCAGTCCCGGATCGGTCGGGGCCCAGTACTTC
-,TRBJ1-1,-,TRBV10-3,CAISRHEWGQNTEAFF,TGTGCCATCAGTCGCCATGAGTGGGGCCAGAACACTGAAGCTTTCTTT
TRBD1,TRBJ1-1,few,TRBV19,CASTGQYNTEAFF,TGTGCCAGTACGGGACAGTATAACACTGAAGCTTTCTTT
TRBD2,TRBJ2-2,-,TRBV18,CASSPFLASGGTNTGELFF,TGTGCCAGCTCACCATTTTTGGCTAGCGGGGGGACGAACACCGGGGAGCTGTTTTTT
TRBD1,TRBJ1-1,few,TRBV6-5,CASSQGERNTEAFF,TGTGCCAGCAGCCAGGGGGAACGGAACACTGAAGCTTTCTTT
-,TRBJ1-1,-,TRBV12-3/TRBV12-4,CASSRRANTEAFF,TGTGCCAGCAGTCGGCGGGCGAACACTGAAGCTTTCTTT
TRBD1,TRBJ1-4,-,TRBV19,CASRGQFSTNEKLFF,TGTGCCAGTAGGGGACAGTTTTCAACTAATGAAAAACTGTTTTTT
-,TRBJ1-4,few,TRBV7-8,CASSLSGRENEKLFF,TGTGCCAGCAGCTTATCGGGGAGGGAGAATGAAAAACTGTTTTTT